This T cell receptor beta chain was found in a study of HIV-infected patients and healthy controls. Reverse transcription used 450 to 650 ng RNA and constant-region primers for alpha and beta. Separate chain-specific third strand synthesis with multiplexing indices produced the alpha and beta libraries. TCRdb analysed the 5' RACE reads with MiXCR anew, one entry per CDR3 protein. Of about 7,800 distinct CDR3 sequences in the sample, 5% to 6.5% were seen once. The repertoire came from unfractionated whole blood and reflected all unsorted peripheral T cells. Germline V gives CDR1 MNHEY, CDR2 SVGAGI. The CDR3 runs to 13 residues. The V end lost 0 bases, the J end lost 4 bases, and 7 bases lay between the germline ends. This clonotype is medium-sized within its sample.

This receptor was taken from an adult with HIV infection. The source was blood, collected before antiretroviral therapy. The V gene is TRBV6-5, the J gene TRBJ2-7; D perhaps matches TRBD1 (6 bases). Written as DNA, the CDR3 is TGTGCCAGCAGTTACTCTCAGGGGTACGAGCAGTACGTC. Protein product: CASSYSQGYEQYV.